The 17 T cell receptor beta chains listed next were all sequenced from one sample in a study of metastatic and nonmetastatic thyroid tumors (dated by TCRdb to 2018 to 2020). Before undergoing thyroid surgery, none of the patients had been given any kind of treatment. Library preparation was by PCR. The sequencing machine was an Illumina HiSeq 4000. TCRdb reworked the public reads: Q25 trimming with fastp, MiXCR clone assembly, productive beta chains retained. In this sample the table shows 23,000 or so clones, roughly 28% of which occur a single time. The ten biggest clones cover 11% to 15% of the sample. Material: tumor tissue. The receptors were sampled from a male donor with papillary thyroid cancer or a benign thyroid nodule (not recorded which). Some clones in this sample may be carry-over from other donors' samples.

V is TRBV4-1 and J is TRBJ2-7; tentative D call: TRBD1 (6 bases). This CDR3 region has 18 residues. CDR1 and CDR2 (germline): MGHRA, YSYEKL. V lost 1 base and J lost 3, with 22 bases in between. CDR3 protein: CASSQGKTPGTPNYEQYF. The CDR3 coding sequence is TGCGCCAGCAGCCAAGGAAAGACCCCCGGGACACCGAACTACGAGCAGTACTTC.

This clone was seen a single time. This chain uses TRBV20-1 with TRBJ2-3; D tentatively reads TRBD1 or TRBD2 (5 bases each). Per the germline V gene, CDR1 is DFQATT and CDR2 is SNEGSKA (reference sequence). Trimming shortened V by 3 bases and J by 4 bases, and 17 bases separated the two germline ends. This CDR3 is 15 amino acids long. The CDR3 is CSASEGLTGADTQYF. The DNA for the CDR3 is TGCAGTGCTAGCGAGGGTCTTACAGGAGCAGATACGCAGTATTTT.

This clone was observed at least ten times. The chain carries TRBV3-1 and TRBJ1-6, with 7 bases aligning to TRBD1. J lost 9 bases, V lost 4 bases, and 3 bases had no gene match. Germline V gene sequence: CDR1 LGHDT, CDR2 YNNKEL (reference sequence). The CDR3 covers 13 residues. CDR3 coding DNA: TGTGCCAGCAGCCTTGGGACAGTTTCACCCCTCCACTTT. Its protein is CASSLGTVSPLHF.

The V and J genes are TRBV6-2 or TRBV6-3 and TRBJ1-2; no definite D call. The CDR3 is made up of 14 amino acids. The V end lost 0 bases, the J end lost 4 bases, and 9 bases lay between the germline ends. Germline-derived CDR1 and CDR2 are MNHEY and SVGEGT. CDR3 in amino acids: CASSYSNRGYGYTF. CDR3 bases: TGTGCCAGCAGTTACTCGAACCGGGGCTATGGCTACACCTTC.

This clone was observed at least ten times. The rearrangement joins TRBV3-1 to TRBJ1-1; perhaps TRBD1 as D (5 bases). V lost 1 base to trimming and J lost 3 bases, with 9 bases between them. This CDR3 is built from 14 residues. Per the germline V gene, CDR1 is LGHDT and CDR2 is YNNKEL (reference sequence). The CDR3 sequence: CASSQGGSYTEAFF. The CDR3 DNA reads as TGTGCCAGCAGCCAAGGGGGCAGCTACACTGAAGCTTTCTTT.

This clone has just a few counts. The chain employs TRBV3-1 and TRBJ1-1; 7 bases agree with TRBD1. V dropped 4 bases and J dropped 2; count of bases not matched to a gene: 7. The length of the CDR3 is 15 residues. CDR1 is LGHDT, CDR2 YNNKEL, per germline (reference sequence). CDR3 protein: CASSPPRTGNTEAFF. The CDR3 region has the DNA TGTGCCAGCAGCCCCCCCCGGACAGGTAACACTGAAGCTTTCTTT. Combining the CDR3 with reference TRBV3-1 and TRBJ1-1 gives the whole variable domain DTAVSQTPKYLVTQMGNDKSIKCEQNLGHDTMYWYKQDSKKFLKIMFSYNNKELIINETVPNRFSPKSPDKAHLNLHINSLELGDSAVYFCASSPPRTGNTEAFFGQGTRLTVV.

With regard to this clone: One junction end does not reproduce the germline sequence, and a read error may be involved. V and J are TRBV27 and TRBJ2-1; 13 bases are a match to TRBD2. Germline assignment: CDR1 MNHEY and CDR2 SMNVEV (reference sequence). The CDR3 runs to 18 residues. This CDR3 reads CASSLPGTSGTTYNEHFF. The DNA of the CDR3 is TGTGCCAGCAGTCTTCCCGGGACTAGCGGGACCACCTACAATGAGCATTTCTTC.

V and J are TRBV9 and TRBJ2-3; the D is unclear. CDR3 size: 15 residues. V was shortened by 0 bases and J by 6 bases, with 14 bases between the two germline ends. Per germline, CDR1 SGDLS and CDR2 YYNGEE. The CDR3 here is CASSVVGNPLDTQYF. The CDR3 bases are TGTGCCAGCAGCGTAGTCGGTAACCCTCTTGATACGCAGTATTTT.

The gene calls are TRBV5-1 and TRBJ2-7, with 8 positions matching TRBD2. Germline trimming cut 3 bases from V and 6 bases from J; bases unmatched to any gene: 8. CDR3 length equals 14 residues. The V gene's germline CDR1 is SGHRS and CDR2 YFSETQ. CDR3 nucleotides: TGCGCCAGCAGCTCTCTAGCGGGCGAGGGCGAGCAGTACTTC. Protein product: CASSSLAGEGEQYF.

The V and J genes are TRBV12-3 or TRBV12-4 and TRBJ2-2; 12 bases fit TRBD2. V gave up 2 bases and J gave up 3 bases; unmatched junction bases: 7. The CDR3 is 18 residues long. The CDR3 spells CASSLSLAGGPYTGELFF. CDR3 DNA: TGTGCCAGCAGTTTAAGTCTAGCGGGGGGGCCATACACCGGGGAGCTGTTTTTT.

This chain links TRBV5-1 with TRBJ1-1; a possible D gene is TRBD1 (5 bases). The CDR3 extends over 15 amino acids. Trimming stripped 3 bases from V and 0 bases from J, with 12 bases between. Germline V lookup: CDR1 SGHRS, CDR2 YFSETQ. CDR3: CASSWTGEMNTEAFF. In DNA, the CDR3 is TGCGCCAGCAGCTGGACGGGGGAGATGAACACTGAAGCTTTCTTT. Full variable domain (rest looked up from reference TRBV5-1 and TRBJ1-1): KAGVTQTPRYLIKTRGQQVTLSCSPISGHRSVSWYQQTPGQGLQFLFEYFSETQRNKGNFPGRFSGRQFSNSRSEMNVSTLELGDSALYLCASSWTGEMNTEAFFGQGTRLTVV.

By sample share, this clone is large. The chain links TRBV6-2 or TRBV6-3 to TRBJ2-1; D uncertain. The CDR3 extends over 13 amino acids. V was pared by 5 bases and J by 7 bases, with 12 bases between. Germline CDR1 reads MNHEY; CDR2 reads SVGEGT. CDR3 sequence (DNA): TGTGCCAGCAGTCCCGCCCTTGGGAATGAGCAGTTCTTC. It yields the protein CASSPALGNEQFF.

This clone has just a few counts. The chain recombines TRBV18 with TRBJ1-3; a possible D gene is TRBD1 (5 bases). This CDR3 is 17 amino acids long. CDR1 and CDR2 (germline): KGHSH, LQKENI. The V and J ends lost 3 bases and 0 bases respectively, with 15 bases between them. CDR3 sequence reads: CASSPSTAVDSGNTIYF. CDR3 DNA: TGTGCCAGCTCACCTTCGACAGCTGTAGACTCTGGAAACACCATATATTTT.

CDR3 sequence reads: CSAPRLAGGPYNEQFF. The CDR3 DNA reads TGCAGTGCTCCTAGACTAGCGGGAGGGCCGTACAATGAGCAGTTCTTC. This rearrangement joins TRBV20-1 to TRBJ2-1; 14 bases agree with TRBD2. The V and J ends lost 5 bases and 4 bases, in that order; junction bases with no gene match: 7. This CDR3 region has 16 residues. From germline, CDR1 is DFQATT and CDR2 SNEGSKA (reference sequence).

The rearrangement joins TRBV5-1 to TRBJ1-2; TRBD1 matches at 11 bases. J gave up 6 bases and V 4 bases, and 5 bases lay outside the gene matches. This CDR3 has 14 amino acids. Looked up from germline, CDR1 is SGHRS and CDR2 is YFSETQ. The CDR3 loop is CASSPDRGRDGYTF. The CDR3 nucleotides are TGCGCCAGCAGCCCGGACAGGGGGCGGGATGGCTACACCTTC.

The V gene is TRBV9, the J gene TRBJ1-1, with unresolved D. The germline V gene has CDR1 SGDLS and CDR2 YYNGEE. The CDR3 contains 15 residues. Between the trimmed V and J ends, which lost 3 bases and 4 bases, there was a span of 16 bases. The CDR3 coding sequence is TGTGCCAGCAGCGACGATTTTTGGTCGGGCACTGAAGCTTTCTTT. Its protein product is CASSDDFWSGTEAFF.

This clone has more than one count but fewer than ten. This rearrangement joins TRBV6-2 or TRBV6-3 to TRBJ1-3; D perhaps matches TRBD1 (6 bases). This CDR3 has 11 amino acids. V was pared by 4 bases and J by 8 bases, with 6 bases between. In germline, CDR1 is MNHEY, CDR2 SVGEGT. The CDR3 DNA sequence: TGTGCCAGCAGTTCAGGGGACACCATATATTTT. Translating gives CASSSGDTIYF.